This TCR beta chain was sequenced in a study of Ad26.COV2.S vaccination and SARS-CoV-2 variants. Study-wide background: Intramuscularly, Ad26.COV2.S was given either once or twice, 56 days apart. General study results and limits: Overall T cell responses may have been underestimated by the analyses of TCR breadth and depth.

A note on this clone: What it binds is unknown.

The CDR3 covers 16 residues. Germline trimming cut 3 bases from V and 4 bases from J; bases unmatched to any gene: 8. Germline-derived CDR1 and CDR2 are SNHLY and FYNNEI. The repertoire was sequenced with immunoSEQ multiplex PCR; TCRdb's copy has only in-frame clones and lacks some. The sample contains 300,000 to 400,000 clones, around 83% of which appear only once. Treatment defined: some 20 received Ad26.COV2.S at low or high dose, single or two shots; roughly 5 received placebo; per-sample allocation not given. Material that was analyzed had been drawn on day 63 after the first vaccine or placebo injection.

Sequences were derived from peripheral blood, sampled in a trial of Ad26.COV2.S vaccine versus placebo. The chain joins TRBV2 to TRBJ2-5; TRBD1 agrees at 10 bases. The sequence was obtained from a person between 18 and 65 years old who received the Ad26.COV2.S COVID-19 vaccine or a placebo. The CDR3 loop is CASSEGGQGMAETQYF. CDR3 DNA: TGTGCCAGCAGTGAGGGGGGACAGGGGATGGCAGAGACCCAGTACTTC.